This TCR beta chain is drawn from a study of T-cell reconstitution after alpha-beta-depleted transplantation in children. The library targeted TCRbeta and was prepared with unique molecular identifiers. One entry per CDR3 protein results from TCRdb running MiXCR on the PCR reads. This table has 400,000 to 500,000 distinct CDR3 sequences, roughly 11% appearing once. This clonotype has just a few counts. This TCR derives from a human donor who donated a stem cell graft to a child with acute myeloid leukemia. The sequencing used PBMCs from the stem cell graft donor, collected from the stem cell graft.

This CDR3 is CASSSGQVPSYEQYF. CDR3 coding DNA: TGTGCCAGCAGTTCCGGACAGGTTCCCTCCTACGAGCAGTACTTC. J is TRBJ2-7 and V is TRBV6-5; TRBD1 aligns across 7 bases. Unmatched junction bases numbered 6, after V lost 4 bases and J lost 0 bases. The germline gives CDR1 MNHEY, CDR2 SVGAGI. There are 15 residues in the CDR3.